The entry that follows covers one T cell receptor (beta chain) sequence. Its antigen is currently unknown. The source of the sample is a study of cytomegalovirus exposure and HLA in healthy donors. Study information: Within the Caucasian-associated ancestry cluster were roughly 82% of the roughly 400 genotyped donors. Study-level results: The study labeled 150 or so TCR beta chains cytomegalovirus-associated. When the data were analyzed later, several of the most significant clusters appeared to be linked to common viral pathogens.

Germline CDR1 reads MDHEN; CDR2 reads SYDVKM. CDR3 length: 17 amino acids. The V end lost 6 bases, the J end lost 2 bases, and 20 bases lay between the germline ends. The study ran its PCR with 60 Vbeta and 13 Jbeta primers. Assay used: immunoSEQ multiplex PCR; TCRdb lists only in-frame clones, some missing. The data contain some 170,000 clones, 75% to 85% of them singletons. Sequencing was performed on PBMCs. The chain uses TRBV28 and TRBJ1-5; maybe TRBD1 (5 bases). The TCR sequence derives from a young woman in good health and CMV-seropositive. The CDR3 DNA follows: TGTGCCAGCAGATGGGGGGGAGGATCCGGAGGCAATCAGCCCCAGCATTTT. It is translated as CASRWGGGSGGNQPQHF.